The 18 T cell receptor beta chains in this list originate from one sample, sequenced in a study of blood T cell repertoires in COVID-19. Some clones are missing from TCRdb's copy, which holds only in-frame ones; the method was immunoSEQ multiplex PCR. This table holds about 51,000 clones, 91% found once. Specimen: peripheral blood. The source of these receptors is a man aged 50 to 59 with acute or convalescent COVID-19.

This sequence joins TRBV15 and TRBJ1-1; 9 positions match TRBD1. The germline V gene has CDR1 LNHNV and CDR2 YYDKDF (reference sequence). The trim removed 0 bases at V and 12 bases at J, leaving 14 bases unmatched. The CDR3 runs to 16 residues. CDR3 sequence (DNA): TGTGCCACCAGCAGAGATCGAGCCAGAAACAGGGGGCCGACTTTCTTT. Its translation: CATSRDRARNRGPTFF.

The chain recombines TRBV19 with TRBJ2-7; D is unresolved. In germline, CDR1 is LNHDA, CDR2 SQIVND (reference sequence). V was cut by 10 bases and J by 0 bases, with 16 bases left in between. The CDR3 sequence is 14 residues long. CDR3 sequence reads: CATARTASSYEQYF. In DNA, the CDR3 is TGTGCCACCGCACGCACAGCAAGCTCCTACGAGCAGTACTTC.

The chain uses TRBV7-6 and TRBJ1-3; D gene unclear. Germline CDR1 reads SGHVS; CDR2 reads FNYEAQ. This CDR3 is built from 15 residues. Trimming shortened V by 1 base and J by 4 bases, and 11 bases separated the two germline ends. The CDR3 nucleotides read TGTGCCAGCAGCTTAGGCGGGGTACTCGGAAACACCATATATTTT. Translation: CASSLGGVLGNTIYF.

The V and J genes are TRBV18 and TRBJ1-5; D not resolved. There are 15 residues in the CDR3. The V and J ends lost 1 base and 0 bases respectively, with 7 bases between them. Germline V gene lookup returns CDR1 KGHSH and CDR2 LQKENI. The CDR3 sequence: CASSPQSDSNQPQHF. The CDR3 nucleotides are TGTGCCAGCTCACCACAGTCAGATAGCAATCAGCCCCAGCATTTT.

The chain combines TRBV18 with TRBJ2-5; 8 bases are a match to TRBD1. Trimming cost V 5 bases and J 2 bases; bases outside gene matches: 7. Germline CDR1 reads KGHSH; CDR2 reads LQKENI. The CDR3 is made up of 15 amino acids. The CDR3 sequence is CASSLVRDRQETQYF. The CDR3 region has the DNA TGTGCCAGCTCATTAGTCCGGGACAGGCAAGAGACCCAGTACTTC.

This sequence joins TRBV9 and TRBJ1-4, with 12 bases identical to TRBD1. The CDR3 runs 19 residues. V was clipped by 3 bases and J by 6 bases; unmatched bases: 15. Germline V lookup: CDR1 SGDLS, CDR2 YYNGEE. CDR3 bases: TGTGCCAGCAGCGAGGGATTAGGGGACAGGGGGCCGGATTATGAAAAACTGTTTTTT. This sequence encodes CASSEGLGDRGPDYEKLFF.

This chain connects TRBV24-1 to TRBJ2-2; perhaps TRBD1 as D (7 bases). Trimming took off 2 bases at V and 7 bases at J, with 13 bases between the two ends. The CDR3 has 15 amino acids. The germline gives CDR1 KGHDR, CDR2 SFDVKD. CDR3 in amino acids: CATSDSGGKDGELFF. For the CDR3, the DNA is TGTGCCACCAGTGATTCAGGGGGGAAGGACGGGGAGCTGTTTTTT.

V and J are TRBV5-1 and TRBJ2-3; weak D call: TRBD2 (6 bases). Trimming cost V 4 bases and J 2 bases, with 20 bases left between them. The germline CDR1 and CDR2 sequences are SGHRS and YFSETQ. The length of the CDR3 is 17 residues. The CDR3 bases are TGCGCCAGCAGCCATTTGAGTGCCGGGGGAGTCACAGATACGCAGTATTTT. Its translation: CASSHLSAGGVTDTQYF.

The V and J genes are TRBV5-1 and TRBJ2-3; 9 positions match TRBD2. Germline V gene lookup returns CDR1 SGHRS and CDR2 YFSETQ. The V segment lost 0 bases and the J segment 4 bases; nucleotides outside the gene matches: 6. This CDR3 contains 16 residues. The CDR3 DNA sequence: TGCGCCAGCAGCTTGGCCATGCGGGGGGGCGCAGATACGCAGTATTTT. This codes for CASSLAMRGGADTQYF.

The chain employs TRBV2 and TRBJ1-5; 7 bases fit TRBD1. After removal of 8 bases from V and 3 bases from J, the junction contained 4 bases not matched to a gene. Germline V gene data show CDR1 as SNHLY and CDR2 as FYNNEI. The CDR3 has 13 amino acids. In DNA, the CDR3 is TGTGCCAGCTTGGGACAGTCCAATCAGCCCCAGCATTTT. It is translated as CASLGQSNQPQHF.

The CDR3 coding sequence is TGTGCCAGCAGCTTAGCGCAGGCTAGCTCCGATGAGCAGTTCTTC. Residues: CASSLAQASSDEQFF. The genes are TRBV7-9 and TRBJ2-1; TRBD2 might be the D (5 bases). Germline CDR1 reads SEHNR; CDR2 reads FQNEAQ (reference sequence). The V gene lost 0 bases and the J gene lost 8 bases, with 14 bases spanning the gap. The length of the CDR3 is 15 residues.

This clone was detected once. The V call is TRBV15, the J call TRBJ1-4; D is possibly TRBD1 (6 bases). The CDR3 sequence is 19 residues long. The germline gives CDR1 LNHNV, CDR2 YYDKDF (reference sequence). V lost 1 base, J lost 0 bases, and 18 bases lay in between. The CDR3 protein is CATSRGRGQLYTTNEKLFF. The CDR3 DNA reads TGTGCCACCAGCAGAGGGCGGGGGCAGCTTTACACAACTAATGAAAAACTGTTTTTT.

This chain links TRBV14 with TRBJ2-2; 9 bases are shared with TRBD1. The germline gives CDR1 SGHDN, CDR2 FVKESK. CDR3 size: 16 residues. The ends lost 2 bases at V and 2 bases at J; junction bases unmatched: 3. The CDR3 nucleotides are TGTGCCAGCAGCCAATGGACAGGGGTCAACACCGGGGAGCTGTTTTTT. The encoded protein is CASSQWTGVNTGELFF.

In this sample, this clone turned up once. This rearrangement joins TRBV5-1 to TRBJ2-2, with a tentative D call TRBD2 (6 bases). Germline V gene sequence: CDR1 SGHRS, CDR2 YFSETQ. V gave up 6 bases and J gave up 6 bases, with 12 bases separating them. This CDR3 has 13 amino acids. CDR3 sequence reads: CASNPSGAGELFF. The CDR3 nucleotides are TGCGCCAGCAACCCCTCGGGGGCCGGGGAGCTGTTTTTT.

The CDR3 coding sequence is TGTGCCAGCAGCCGCGCTACCAAGAGCTACGAGCAGTACTTC. Protein sequence: CASSRATKSYEQYF. This chain links TRBV3-1 (or the pseudogene TRBV3-2) with TRBJ2-7; D uncertain. Germline assignment: CDR1 LGHDT and CDR2 YNNKEL (reference sequence). CDR3 size: 14 residues. V shed 4 bases and J shed 3 bases, with 13 bases lying between them.

The gene calls are TRBV4-2 and TRBJ1-1; 10 bases fit TRBD1. The CDR3 runs 19 residues. Trimming cost V 0 bases and J 5 bases; bases outside gene matches: 15. Germline V gives CDR1 LGHNA, CDR2 YNFKEQ. The CDR3 protein is CASSQDRQGAKSGRTEAFF. DNA for the CDR3: TGTGCCAGCAGCCAAGATAGACAGGGGGCTAAATCGGGGCGGACTGAAGCTTTCTTT.

About this clone itself: Other DNA sequences within the sample encode an identical CDR3. The chain is built from TRBV5-1 and TRBJ1-1; unclear D gene. Germline V gene lookup returns CDR1 SGHRS and CDR2 YFSETQ. The CDR3 totals 13 residues. V lost 0 bases, J lost 5 bases, and 8 bases lay in between. CDR3 region: CASSLGGGTEAFF. CDR3 DNA: TGCGCCAGCAGCTTGGGGGGAGGGACTGAAGCTTTCTTT.

The chain carries TRBV19 and TRBJ1-2; D is undetermined. Germline-derived CDR1 and CDR2 are LNHDA and SQIVND (reference sequence). The V end lost 3 bases, the J end lost 6 bases, and 14 bases lay between the germline ends. The CDR3 runs to 14 residues. CDR3 amino acids: CASSIHGTADGYTF. CDR3 bases: TGTGCCAGTAGTATCCACGGTACCGCTGATGGCTACACCTTC.